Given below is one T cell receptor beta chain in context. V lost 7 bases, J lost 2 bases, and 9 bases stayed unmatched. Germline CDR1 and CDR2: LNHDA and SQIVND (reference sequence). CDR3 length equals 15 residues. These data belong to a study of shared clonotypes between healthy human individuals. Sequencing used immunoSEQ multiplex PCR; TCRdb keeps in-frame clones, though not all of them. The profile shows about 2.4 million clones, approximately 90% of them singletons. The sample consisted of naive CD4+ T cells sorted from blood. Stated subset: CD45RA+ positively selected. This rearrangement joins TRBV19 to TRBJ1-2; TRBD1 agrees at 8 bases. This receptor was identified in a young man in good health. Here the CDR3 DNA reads TGTGCCAGTACTAAGGACAGGGTTTCCAACTATGGCTACACCTTC. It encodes CASTKDRVSNYGYTF. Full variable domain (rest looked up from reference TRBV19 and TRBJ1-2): DGGITQSPKYLFRKEGQNVTLSCEQNLNHDAMYWYRQDPGQGLRLIYYSQIVNDFQKGDIAEGYSVSREKKESFPLTVTSAQKNPTAFYLCASTKDRVSNYGYTFGSGTRLTVV.